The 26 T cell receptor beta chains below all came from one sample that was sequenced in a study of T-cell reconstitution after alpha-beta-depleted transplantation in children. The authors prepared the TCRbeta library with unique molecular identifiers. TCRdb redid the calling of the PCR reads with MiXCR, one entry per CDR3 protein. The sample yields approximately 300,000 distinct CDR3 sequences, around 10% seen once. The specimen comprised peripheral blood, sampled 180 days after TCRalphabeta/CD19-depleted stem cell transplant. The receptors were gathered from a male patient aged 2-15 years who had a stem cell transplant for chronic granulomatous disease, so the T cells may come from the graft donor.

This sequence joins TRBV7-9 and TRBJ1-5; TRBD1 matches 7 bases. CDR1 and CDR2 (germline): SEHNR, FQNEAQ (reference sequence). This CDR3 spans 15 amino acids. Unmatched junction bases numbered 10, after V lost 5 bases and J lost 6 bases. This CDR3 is CASSPPGGQIQPQHF. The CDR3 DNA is TGTGCCAGCAGCCCGCCGGGGGGACAGATTCAGCCCCAGCATTTT.

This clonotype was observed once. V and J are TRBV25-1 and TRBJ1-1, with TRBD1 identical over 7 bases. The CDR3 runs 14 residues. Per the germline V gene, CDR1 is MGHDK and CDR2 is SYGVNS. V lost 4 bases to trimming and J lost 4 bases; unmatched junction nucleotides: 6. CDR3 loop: CASSAGGPGTEAFF. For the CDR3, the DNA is TGTGCCAGCAGTGCAGGGGGGCCAGGCACTGAAGCTTTCTTT. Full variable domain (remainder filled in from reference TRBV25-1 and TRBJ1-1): EADIYQTPRYLVIGTGKKITLECSQTMGHDKMYWYQQDPGMELHLIHYSYGVNSTEKGDLSSESTVSRIRTEHFPLTLESARPSHTSQYLCASSAGGPGTEAFFGQGTRLTVV.

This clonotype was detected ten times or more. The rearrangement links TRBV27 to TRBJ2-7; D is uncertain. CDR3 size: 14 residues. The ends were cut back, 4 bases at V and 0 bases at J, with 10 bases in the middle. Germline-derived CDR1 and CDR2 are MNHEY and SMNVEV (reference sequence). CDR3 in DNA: TGTGCCAGCAGTTCCAGGACGAACTCCTACGAGCAGTACTTC. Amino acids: CASSSRTNSYEQYF.

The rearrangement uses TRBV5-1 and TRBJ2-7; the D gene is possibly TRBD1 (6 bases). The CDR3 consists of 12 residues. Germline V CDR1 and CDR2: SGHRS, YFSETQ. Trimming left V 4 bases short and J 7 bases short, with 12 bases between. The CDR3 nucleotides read TGCGCCAGCAGCCCTGGACAGAGGGAGCAGTACTTC. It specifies CASSPGQREQYF.

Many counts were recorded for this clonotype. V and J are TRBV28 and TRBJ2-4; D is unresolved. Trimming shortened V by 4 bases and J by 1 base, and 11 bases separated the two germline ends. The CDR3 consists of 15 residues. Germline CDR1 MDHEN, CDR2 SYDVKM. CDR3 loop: CASSSGSRAKNIQYF. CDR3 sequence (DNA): TGTGCCAGCAGTTCTGGTTCAAGGGCCAAAAACATTCAGTACTTC.

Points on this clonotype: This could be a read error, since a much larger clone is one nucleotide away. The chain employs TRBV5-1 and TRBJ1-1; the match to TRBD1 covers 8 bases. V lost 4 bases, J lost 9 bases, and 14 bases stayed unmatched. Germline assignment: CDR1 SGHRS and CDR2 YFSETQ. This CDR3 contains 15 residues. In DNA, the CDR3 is TGCGCCAGCAGCCCCTCGGACAGGGCTGGGTGTAAAGCTTTCTTT. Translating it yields CASSPSDRAGCKAFF.

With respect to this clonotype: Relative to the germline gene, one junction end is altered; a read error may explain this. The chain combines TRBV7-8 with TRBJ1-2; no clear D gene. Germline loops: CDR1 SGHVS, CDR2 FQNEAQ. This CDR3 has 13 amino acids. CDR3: CASSLARSGGDTF. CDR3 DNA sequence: TGTGCCAGCAGCTTGGCCAGGTCTGGTGGCGACACCTTC.

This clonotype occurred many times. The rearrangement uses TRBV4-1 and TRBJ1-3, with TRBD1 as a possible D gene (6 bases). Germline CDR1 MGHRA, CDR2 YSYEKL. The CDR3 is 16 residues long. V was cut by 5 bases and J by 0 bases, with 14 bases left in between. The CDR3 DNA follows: TGCGCCAGCAGCAAAACAGGGCCCGGCTCTGGAAACACCATATATTTT. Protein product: CASSKTGPGSGNTIYF.

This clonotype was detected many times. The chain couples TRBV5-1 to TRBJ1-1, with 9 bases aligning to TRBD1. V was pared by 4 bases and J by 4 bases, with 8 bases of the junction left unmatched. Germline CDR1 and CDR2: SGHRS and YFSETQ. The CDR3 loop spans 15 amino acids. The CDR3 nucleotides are TGCGCCAGCAGCATCGTACAGGGGGCTGGCACTGAAGCTTTCTTT. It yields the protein CASSIVQGAGTEAFF.

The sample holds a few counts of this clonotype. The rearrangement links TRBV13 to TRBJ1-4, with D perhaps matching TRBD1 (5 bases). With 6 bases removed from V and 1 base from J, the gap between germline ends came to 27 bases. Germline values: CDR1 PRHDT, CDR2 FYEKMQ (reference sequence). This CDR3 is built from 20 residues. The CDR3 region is CASSFWSGGRFGETNEKLFF. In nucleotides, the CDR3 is TGTGCCAGCAGTTTTTGGAGTGGGGGACGGTTCGGCGAAACTAATGAAAAACTGTTTTTT.

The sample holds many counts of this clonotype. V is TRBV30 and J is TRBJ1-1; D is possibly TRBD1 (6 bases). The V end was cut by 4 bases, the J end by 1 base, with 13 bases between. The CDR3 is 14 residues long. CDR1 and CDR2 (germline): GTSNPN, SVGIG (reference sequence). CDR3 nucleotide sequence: TGTGCCTGGATCCCAGGGGTTAAGAACACTGAAGCTTTCTTT. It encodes CAWIPGVKNTEAFF.

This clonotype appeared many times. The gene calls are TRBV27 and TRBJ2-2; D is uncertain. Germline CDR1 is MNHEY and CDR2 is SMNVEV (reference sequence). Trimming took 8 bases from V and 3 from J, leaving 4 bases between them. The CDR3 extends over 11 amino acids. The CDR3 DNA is TGTGCCAGCGGTGACACCGGGGAGCTGTTTTTT. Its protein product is CASGDTGELFF.

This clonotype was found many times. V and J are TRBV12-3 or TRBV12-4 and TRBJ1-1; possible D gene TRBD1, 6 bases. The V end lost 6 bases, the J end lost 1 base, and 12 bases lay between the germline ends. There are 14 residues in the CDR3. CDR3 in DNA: TGTGCCAGCAGGGAAGGGACACCGAACACTGAAGCTTTCTTT. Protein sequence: CASREGTPNTEAFF.

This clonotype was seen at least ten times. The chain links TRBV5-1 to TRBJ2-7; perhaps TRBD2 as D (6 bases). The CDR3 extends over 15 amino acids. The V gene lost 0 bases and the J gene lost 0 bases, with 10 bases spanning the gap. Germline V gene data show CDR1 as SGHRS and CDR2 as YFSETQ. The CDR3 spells CASSLAVRDSYEQYF. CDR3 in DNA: TGCGCCAGCAGCTTGGCTGTGCGGGACTCCTACGAGCAGTACTTC.

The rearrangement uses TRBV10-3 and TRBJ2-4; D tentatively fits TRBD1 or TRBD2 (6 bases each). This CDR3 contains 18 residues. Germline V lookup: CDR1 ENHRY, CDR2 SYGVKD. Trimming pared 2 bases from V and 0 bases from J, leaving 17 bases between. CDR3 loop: CAISETESGGLAKNIQYF. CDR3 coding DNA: TGTGCCATCAGTGAGACAGAGAGTGGGGGGCTAGCCAAAAACATTCAGTACTTC.

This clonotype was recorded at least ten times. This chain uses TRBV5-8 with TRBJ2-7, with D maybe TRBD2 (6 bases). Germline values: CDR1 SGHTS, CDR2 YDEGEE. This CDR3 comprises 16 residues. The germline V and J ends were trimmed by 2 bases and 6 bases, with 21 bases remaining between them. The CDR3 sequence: CASSFYRPGASLEQYF. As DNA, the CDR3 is TGTGCCAGCAGCTTCTATCGGCCGGGAGCTTCGCTCGAGCAGTACTTC. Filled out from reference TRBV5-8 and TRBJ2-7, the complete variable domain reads EAGVTQSPTHLIKTRGQQATLRCSPISGHTSVYWYQQALGLGLQFLLWYDEGEERNRGNFPPRFSGRQFPNYSSELNVNALELEDSALYLCASSFYRPGASLEQYFGPGTRLTVT.

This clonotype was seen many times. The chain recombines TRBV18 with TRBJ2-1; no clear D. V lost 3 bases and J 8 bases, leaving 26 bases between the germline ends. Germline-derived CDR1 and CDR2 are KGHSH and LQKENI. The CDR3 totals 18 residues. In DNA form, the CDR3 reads TGTGCCAGCTCACCCCGGATTGTTGACCCCCCGTCAATCGATGAGCAGTTCTTC. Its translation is CASSPRIVDPPSIDEQFF.

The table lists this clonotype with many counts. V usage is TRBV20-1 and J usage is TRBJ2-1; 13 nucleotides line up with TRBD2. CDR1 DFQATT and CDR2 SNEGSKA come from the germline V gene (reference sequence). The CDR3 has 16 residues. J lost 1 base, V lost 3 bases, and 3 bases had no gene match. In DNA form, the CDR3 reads TGCAGTGCTAGGTTGACTAGCGGGGGGTCCTACAATGAGCAGTTCTTC. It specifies CSARLTSGGSYNEQFF.

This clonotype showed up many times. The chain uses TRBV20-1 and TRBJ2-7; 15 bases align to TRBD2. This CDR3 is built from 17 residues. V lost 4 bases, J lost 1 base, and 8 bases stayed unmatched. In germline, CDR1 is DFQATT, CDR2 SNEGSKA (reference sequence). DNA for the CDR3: TGCAGTGCTACGAGGACTAGCGGGAGGGCCAAGTCCTACGAGCAGTACTTC. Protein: CSATRTSGRAKSYEQYF.

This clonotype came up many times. Here the CDR3 DNA reads TGTGCCAGCAGCCAAGGGATCTCCTATAATTCACCCCTCCACTTT. Amino acid sequence: CASSQGISYNSPLHF. The chain links TRBV3-1 to TRBJ1-6; D not certain. This CDR3 is 15 amino acids long. V was cut by 1 base and J by 0 bases, with 4 bases left in between. The germline V gene encodes CDR1 LGHDT and CDR2 YNNKEL (reference sequence).

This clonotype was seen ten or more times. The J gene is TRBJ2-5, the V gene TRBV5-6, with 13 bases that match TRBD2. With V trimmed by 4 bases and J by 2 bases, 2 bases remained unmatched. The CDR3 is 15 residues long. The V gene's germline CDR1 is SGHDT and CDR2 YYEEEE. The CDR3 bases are TGTGCCAGCAGCCAACTAGCGGGGGGGCAAGAGACCCAGTACTTC. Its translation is CASSQLAGGQETQYF.

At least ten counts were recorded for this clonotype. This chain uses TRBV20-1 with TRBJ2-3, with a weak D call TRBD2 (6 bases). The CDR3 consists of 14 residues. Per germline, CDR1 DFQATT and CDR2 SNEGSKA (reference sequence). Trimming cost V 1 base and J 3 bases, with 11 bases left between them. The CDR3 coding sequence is TGCAGTGCTAGAGCAAGGACTACGACAGATACGCAGTATTTT. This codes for CSARARTTTDTQYF.

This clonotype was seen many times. Written as DNA, the CDR3 is TGTGCCAGCAGTTTATTCGTCTCAGATACGCAGTATTTT. Its protein is CASSLFVSDTQYF. This chain connects TRBV28 to TRBJ2-3; D not resolved. The CDR3 length is 13 residues. Germline assignment: CDR1 MDHEN and CDR2 SYDVKM. Trimming removed 1 base at V and 4 bases at J, with 6 bases between.

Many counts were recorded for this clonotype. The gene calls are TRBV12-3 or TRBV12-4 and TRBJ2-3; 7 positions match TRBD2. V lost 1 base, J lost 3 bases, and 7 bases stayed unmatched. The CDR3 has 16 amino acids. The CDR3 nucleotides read TGTGCCAGCAGTTTAGGGCGGGAGAGGGGAACAGATACGCAGTATTTT. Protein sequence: CASSLGRERGTDTQYF.

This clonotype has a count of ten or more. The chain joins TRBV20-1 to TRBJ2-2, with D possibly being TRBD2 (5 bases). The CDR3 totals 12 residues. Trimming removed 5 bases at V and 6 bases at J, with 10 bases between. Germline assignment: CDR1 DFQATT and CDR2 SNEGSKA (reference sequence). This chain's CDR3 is CSAFSVAGELFF. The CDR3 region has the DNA TGCAGTGCTTTTAGCGTAGCCGGGGAGCTGTTTTTT.

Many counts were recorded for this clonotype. The CDR3 nucleotides read TGTGCCAGCAGCCCATATACTAAGACTGAAGCTTTCTTT. Amino acid sequence: CASSPYTKTEAFF. The V call is TRBV14, the J call TRBJ1-1; D is ambiguous. Germline loops: CDR1 SGHDN, CDR2 FVKESK. Deletions cut 4 bases from V and 5 bases from J, with 11 bases between. This CDR3 has 13 amino acids. The full variable domain, in which reference TRBV14 and TRBJ1-1 provide the parts outside the CDR3, is EAGVTQFPSHSVIEKGQTVTLRCDPISGHDNLYWYRRVMGKEIKFLLHFVKESKQDESGMPNNRFLAERTGGTYSTLKVQPAELEDSGVYFCASSPYTKTEAFFGQGTRLTVV.